Listed here are 2 T cell receptor beta chains from one sample, sequenced in a study of regulatory T cells in long-lasting Graves disease. Time point denoted: persistent/refractory GD, antithyroid drugs over 5 years with positive TRAb. There was RNA extracted from PBMCs, and the TCR library was made from it. Library construction for TCR beta used iRepertoire HTBI primers and Arm-PCR of CDR3 regions. In TCRdb, the multiplex PCR reads were re-called with MiXCR into one record per CDR3 protein. The data hold about 470,000 distinct CDR3 sequences, with roughly a fifth observed a single time. The sequencing used peripheral blood mononuclear cells (PBMCs), collected when the disease was refractory, from a patient treated with antithyroid drugs. The receptors were sampled from a female donor with Graves disease.

This clonotype has a handful of counts. The rearrangement joins TRBV7-9 to TRBJ2-7; TRBD1 aligns across 9 bases. The CDR3 is 16 residues long. CDR1 is SEHNR, CDR2 FQNEAQ, per germline (reference sequence). V trimming: 5 bases; J trimming: 1 base; junction bases outside the gene matches: 9. The CDR3 region is CASSNPGQGESYEQYF. As DNA, the CDR3 is TGTGCCAGCAGCAATCCGGGACAGGGTGAGTCCTACGAGCAGTACTTC. The variable domain in full, completed from reference TRBV7-9 and TRBJ2-7, reads DTGVSQNPRHKITKRGQNVTFRCDPISEHNRLYWYRQTLGQGPEFLTYFQNEAQLEKSRLLSDRFSAERPKGSFSTLEIQRTEQGDSAMYLCASSNPGQGESYEQYFGPGTRLTVT.

This clonotype was found many times. This rearrangement joins TRBV2 to TRBJ1-2; no clear D. Trimming removed 2 bases from V and 4 bases from J, with 5 bases in between. The germline V gene has CDR1 SNHLY and CDR2 FYNNEI. This CDR3 region has 12 residues. The CDR3 region is CASSETTYGYTF. The DNA for the CDR3 is TGTGCCAGCAGTGAAACAACCTATGGCTACACCTTC.